These 2 T cell receptor beta chains came from one sample sequenced in a study of blood T cell repertoires in COVID-19. The assay was immunoSEQ multiplex PCR, and TCRdb's table has in-frame clones only and misses some. The table has 250,000 or so clones, 70% to 90% seen once. The material sequenced was PBMCs or T cells enriched from blood (not recorded which). These receptors were obtained from a woman aged 45-65 years who had recovered from COVID-19.

V and J are TRBV10-2 and TRBJ1-1, with TRBD1 matching over 12 bases. Germline CDR1 and CDR2: WSHSY and SAAADI. Trimming took 3 bases from V and 3 from J; bases not matched to a gene: 8. This CDR3 contains 17 residues. The CDR3 sequence is CASSEPGQGAWDTEAFF. The CDR3 nucleotides read TGCGCCAGCAGTGAACCGGGACAGGGGGCATGGGACACTGAAGCTTTCTTT.

This clone was detected only a few times. The CDR3 bases are TGCGCCAGCCGTCCTTCGGCGGGAGTTGAGCAGTTCTTC. Translated: CASRPSAGVEQFF. The rearrangement joins TRBV5-1 to TRBJ2-1, with 7 bases identical to TRBD2. This CDR3 has 13 amino acids. Germline CDR1 is SGHRS and CDR2 is YFSETQ. After removal of 7 bases from V and 9 bases from J, the junction contained 10 bases not matched to a gene.